This T cell receptor (beta chain) comes out of a study of patients and donors after allogeneic stem cell transplantation. As to this clonotype: The germline gene is not matched at one end of the junction; a read error may be the cause.

The CDR3 is 14 residues long. Per germline, CDR1 SGHNT and CDR2 YYREEE (reference sequence). TCRdb analysed the RT-PCR reads with MiXCR anew, one entry per CDR3 protein. The table has about 230,000 distinct CDR3 sequences, 14% seen once. The genes are TRBV5-4 and TRBJ1-2, with 8 nucleotides matching TRBD1. This receptor was taken from a human donor who was either an allogeneic HSCT recipient or a stem cell or donor lymphocyte infusion donor (not recorded which). It is not recorded whose cells these are; they may come from a transplant donor. The sample comprised blood, either unsorted or a sorted T cell fraction (not recorded which). The CDR3 DNA reads TGTGCCAGCAGCACCCGGACAGGGAGCTATGGCTACATCTTC. It is translated as CASSTRTGSYGYIF. The complete variable domain, with remaining parts taken from reference TRBV5-4 and TRBJ1-2, reads ETGVTQSPTHLIKTRGQQVTLRCSSQSGHNTVSWYQQALGQGPQFIFQYYREEENGRGNFPPRFSGLQFPNYSSELNVNALELDDSALYLCASSTRTGSYGYIFGSGTRLTVV.